One T cell receptor beta chain is described in this entry. The repertoire was sequenced with immunoSEQ multiplex PCR; TCRdb's copy has only in-frame clones and lacks some. Of 6,600 or so clones listed, around 90% are singletons. This entry comes from a study of tumor T cells in aggressive B-cell lymphoma. Per germline, CDR1 SGHTA and CDR2 FQGNSA. V was trimmed by 5 bases and J by 1 base, leaving 17 bases between them. The CDR3 spans 16 residues. Source material: tumor tissue. The sequence was obtained from an adult with diffuse large B cell lymphoma. Some clones in this sample may be carry-over from other donors' samples. The gene calls are TRBV7-2 and TRBJ1-1; tentatively, D is TRBD1 (5 bases). The CDR3 protein is CASSKGIGGGNTEAFF. CDR3 nucleotides: TGTGCCAGCAGCAAGGGGATAGGCGGGGGGAACACTGAAGCTTTCTTT.